The 30 T cell receptor beta chains given below trace back to one sample, sequenced in a study of cytomegalovirus exposure and HLA in healthy donors. In the PCR, 60 Vbeta and 13 Jbeta primers were used. Sequenced by immunoSEQ multiplex PCR; TCRdb stores in-frame clones only, minus some. The sample shows 90,000 to 130,000 clones, 80% of them seen only once. Sequencing was performed on PBMCs. The origin of the receptors is a woman aged 60-75 years in good health and CMV-seropositive.

This clone has just a few counts. V and J are TRBV9 and TRBJ2-1; no firm D call. CDR1 and CDR2 (germline): SGDLS, YYNGEE. V was shortened by 3 bases and J by 4 bases, with 11 bases between the two germline ends. This CDR3 region has 14 residues. CDR3 residues: CASSDSTEYNEQFF. The CDR3 DNA sequence: TGTGCCAGCAGCGACTCAACAGAGTACAATGAGCAGTTCTTC.

This chain uses TRBV6-6 with TRBJ1-2; D remains ambiguous. From germline, CDR1 is MNHNY and CDR2 SVGAGI (reference sequence). The CDR3 runs 14 residues. Trimming left V 6 bases short and J 1 base short, with 12 bases between. The CDR3: CASSPNRDNYGYTF. Here the CDR3 DNA reads TGTGCCAGCAGCCCCAATCGCGATAACTATGGCTACACCTTC.

The chain is built from TRBV4-2 and TRBJ1-5; the D is unclear. V was trimmed by 1 base and J by 4 bases, leaving 11 bases between them. Germline CDR1 is LGHNA and CDR2 is YNFKEQ. The CDR3 has 15 amino acids. CDR3 sequence reads: CASSQVAGSNQPQHF. DNA for the CDR3: TGTGCCAGCAGCCAAGTGGCAGGCTCGAATCAGCCCCAGCATTTT.

The chain combines TRBV5-1 with TRBJ1-6; 7 positions match TRBD1. The germline CDR1 and CDR2 sequences are SGHRS and YFSETQ. The CDR3 is 17 amino acids. V trimming: 0 bases; J trimming: 3 bases; junction bases outside the gene matches: 6. Here the CDR3 DNA reads TGCGCCAGCAGCTTGGAAGCCGGACAGGACTATAATTCACCCCTCCACTTT. Its protein is CASSLEAGQDYNSPLHF.

The chain couples TRBV19 to TRBJ2-1; 8 bases align to TRBD2. In germline, CDR1 is LNHDA, CDR2 SQIVND (reference sequence). The V gene end was trimmed by 7 bases and the J gene end by 8 bases; junction bases not matched to a gene: 16. The CDR3 is 16 amino acids. CDR3 region: CASIPSGSVGWDEQFF. DNA for the CDR3: TGTGCCAGTATTCCCAGCGGGAGTGTTGGATGGGATGAGCAGTTCTTC.

CDR3: CASSSTRRVSDTQYF. DNA of the CDR3: TGTGCCAGCAGCTCGACTAGGAGGGTTTCAGATACGCAGTATTTT. V and J are TRBV13 and TRBJ2-3; tentative D call: TRBD2 (6 bases). V lost 4 bases and J lost 4, with 15 bases in between. Germline CDR1 PRHDT, CDR2 FYEKMQ (reference sequence). The length of the CDR3 is 15 residues.

This chain joins TRBV11-2 and TRBJ2-5, with D uncertain. This CDR3 is built from 16 residues. Germline assignment: CDR1 SGHAT and CDR2 FQNNGV. The V gene lost 5 bases and the J gene lost 4 bases, with 20 bases spanning the gap. The CDR3 DNA is TGTGCCAGCAGCCCTAACCTAGACCCACTTGGAGAGACCCAGTACTTC. This codes for CASSPNLDPLGETQYF.

The gene calls are TRBV7-3 and TRBJ2-3, with 9 bases identical to TRBD2. With V trimmed by 4 bases and J by 4 bases, 6 bases remained unmatched. The germline V gene encodes CDR1 SGHTA and CDR2 FQGTGA. The CDR3 is 15 residues long. CDR3 region: CASSSVAGVADTQYF. The CDR3 bases are TGTGCCAGCAGCTCCGTAGCGGGAGTGGCAGATACGCAGTATTTT. Full variable domain (remainder filled in from reference TRBV7-3 and TRBJ2-3): GAGVSQTPSNKVTEKGKYVELRCDPISGHTALYWYRQSLGQGPEFLIYFQGTGAADDSGLPNDRFFAVRPEGSVSTLKIQRTERGDSAVYLCASSSVAGVADTQYFGPGTRLTVL.

This chain links TRBV21-1 with TRBJ2-5; the D segment call TRBD2 is taken from the table without a DNA check. TRBV21-1 has pseudogene status. CDR3 length: 14 residues. Here the CDR3 DNA reads TGTGCCAGCAGCAAAGAGGACGGGAGTGAGACCCAGTACTTC. This codes for CASSKEDGSETQYF.

The rearrangement uses TRBV2 and TRBJ2-1; D is ambiguous. V shed 8 bases and J shed 1 base, with 15 bases lying between them. The CDR3 sequence is 15 residues long. Germline CDR1 is SNHLY and CDR2 is FYNNEI. The DNA for the CDR3 is TGTGCCAGCGGTCTAGTTTTCCCTTCCTACAATGAGCAGTTCTTC. It codes for CASGLVFPSYNEQFF.

This chain uses TRBV25-1 with TRBJ2-1, with 14 nucleotides matching TRBD2. The germline CDR1 and CDR2 sequences are MGHDK and SYGVNS. This CDR3 comprises 15 residues. The V and J ends lost 6 bases and 10 bases, in that order; junction bases with no gene match: 8. CDR3 sequence: CASRNSGTSGSEQFF. The CDR3, as DNA: TGTGCCAGCAGAAATTCCGGGACTAGCGGGAGCGAGCAGTTCTTC.

The chain combines TRBV19 with TRBJ2-1; possible D gene TRBD2, 5 bases. Trimming shortened V by 2 bases and J by 15 bases, and 17 bases separated the two germline ends. Germline lookup yields CDR1 LNHDA and CDR2 SQIVND (reference sequence). The CDR3 runs to 13 residues. CDR3 coding DNA: TGTGCCAGTAGTATAAGGTCTAGCCCCCGGCGGTTCTTC. Translating it yields CASSIRSSPRRFF. Full variable domain (missing parts from reference TRBV19 and TRBJ2-1): DGGITQSPKYLFRKEGQNVTLSCEQNLNHDAMYWYRQDPGQGLRLIYYSQIVNDFQKGDIAEGYSVSREKKESFPLTVTSAQKNPTAFYLCASSIRSSPRRFFGPGTRLTVL.

The chain is built from TRBV2 and TRBJ2-5, with a weak D call TRBD2 (6 bases). Germline loops: CDR1 SNHLY, CDR2 FYNNEI. Trimming took 3 bases from V and 5 from J, leaving 13 bases between them. The CDR3 is 14 amino acids. The chain's CDR3 is CASSDTGSFETQYF. The CDR3 nucleotides read TGTGCCAGCAGTGATACCGGGAGCTTTGAGACCCAGTACTTC.

This rearrangement joins TRBV19 to TRBJ2-7; a possible D gene is TRBD1 (5 bases). Germline CDR1 LNHDA, CDR2 SQIVND (reference sequence). The CDR3 is 15 residues long. Trimming took off 1 base at V and 3 bases at J, with 13 bases between the two ends. The CDR3 region is CASSIVGATLYEQYF. The CDR3 DNA reads as TGTGCCAGTAGTATAGTTGGGGCAACCCTCTACGAGCAGTACTTC.

The chain uses TRBV10-3 and TRBJ1-2; 7 bases agree with TRBD1. The CDR3 contains 17 residues. Germline V gene sequence: CDR1 ENHRY, CDR2 SYGVKD. With 6 bases clipped from V and 4 bases from J, the junction kept 17 bases outside the gene matches. CDR3 coding DNA: TGTGCCATCAGGGACGACAGGGAACTTCTGACGGGCTATGGCTACACCTTC. It yields the protein CAIRDDRELLTGYGYTF.

The rearrangement joins TRBV5-6 to TRBJ1-2; 9 bases agree with TRBD1. The V gene's germline CDR1 is SGHDT and CDR2 YYEEEE. Trimming took 3 bases from V and 6 from J; bases not matched to a gene: 12. The CDR3 totals 16 residues. Here the CDR3 reads CASSWNDRGTTNGYTF. CDR3 DNA: TGTGCCAGCAGCTGGAATGACAGGGGGACTACGAATGGCTACACCTTC.

The CDR3 nucleotides read TGTGCCAGCAGCCCCATCCTGAACAGGGCGCATGGCTACACCTTC. Encoded protein: CASSPILNRAHGYTF. This chain uses TRBV5-6 with TRBJ1-2, with a possible D match to TRBD1 (6 bases). The CDR3 totals 15 residues. The V end was cut by 4 bases, the J end by 6 bases, with 19 bases between. The germline CDR1 and CDR2 sequences are SGHDT and YYEEEE. Looking up the rest from reference TRBV5-6 and TRBJ1-2 gives the full variable domain: DAGVTQSPTHLIKTRGQQVTLRCSPKSGHDTVSWYQQALGQGPQFIFQYYEEEERQRGNFPDRFSGHQFPNYSSELNVNALLLGDSALYLCASSPILNRAHGYTFGSGTRLTVV.

This rearrangement joins TRBV5-1 to TRBJ2-1; possible D gene TRBD2, 6 bases. Per germline, CDR1 SGHRS and CDR2 YFSETQ. Trimming shortened V by 4 bases and J by 7 bases, and 15 bases separated the two germline ends. The CDR3 spans 14 residues. The CDR3 DNA follows: TGCGCCAGCAGCCCCGGGACGGGGAGGAATGAGCAGTTCTTC. Its translation is CASSPGTGRNEQFF.

V gene TRBV19 combines with J gene TRBJ1-2; a weak D match, TRBD1 (5 bases). Germline values: CDR1 LNHDA, CDR2 SQIVND (reference sequence). This CDR3 is built from 14 residues. Trimming pared 6 bases from V and 0 bases from J, leaving 11 bases between. Written as DNA, the CDR3 is TGTGCCAGTAGCAGGGTCGTAGCTAACTATGGCTACACCTTC. Translating gives CASSRVVANYGYTF.

This clone was counted a single time. The chain links TRBV13 to TRBJ2-4; 7 nucleotides match TRBD2. V lost 5 bases to trimming and J lost 1 base; unmatched junction nucleotides: 8. CDR3 size: 16 residues. Germline V gene sequence: CDR1 PRHDT, CDR2 FYEKMQ (reference sequence). This chain's CDR3 is CASSVRGREAKNIQYF. The CDR3 nucleotides read TGTGCCAGCAGCGTACGGGGGAGGGAGGCCAAAAACATTCAGTACTTC.

This clone has only one observation. The chain recombines TRBV2 with TRBJ1-6, with D maybe TRBD1 (5 bases). The CDR3 contains 13 residues. Germline V CDR1 and CDR2: SNHLY, FYNNEI. V lost 2 bases and J lost 9, with 8 bases in between. In DNA, the CDR3 is TGTGCCAGCAGTGAACAGGGATCTTCACCCCTCCACTTT. As protein: CASSEQGSSPLHF. Filled out from reference TRBV2 and TRBJ1-6, the complete variable domain reads EPEVTQTPSHQVTQMGQEVILRCVPISNHLYFYWYRQILGQKVEFLVSFYNNEISEKSEIFDDQFSVERPDGSNFTLKIRSTKLEDSAMYFCASSEQGSSPLHFGNGTRLTVT.

The chain carries TRBV28 and TRBJ2-2, with D maybe TRBD1 (5 bases). The V gene's germline CDR1 is MDHEN and CDR2 SYDVKM. The CDR3 length is 13 residues. The V end was cut by 5 bases, the J end by 4 bases, with 8 bases between. Here the CDR3 reads CASSQGGTGELFF. CDR3 in DNA: TGTGCCAGCAGTCAGGGTGGCACCGGGGAGCTGTTTTTT.

The rearrangement joins TRBV7-6 to TRBJ2-1; perhaps TRBD2 as D (5 bases). Germline V CDR1 and CDR2: SGHVS, FNYEAQ. The CDR3 totals 16 residues. V was pared by 1 base and J by 4 bases, with 14 bases between. CDR3 protein: CASSLGISGSYNEQFF. In nucleotides, the CDR3 is TGTGCCAGCAGCTTAGGAATCAGCGGATCATACAATGAGCAGTTCTTC.

The genes are TRBV30 and TRBJ1-2, with TRBD1 identical over 8 bases. V trimming: 2 bases; J trimming: 7 bases; junction bases outside the gene matches: 9. Germline CDR1 reads GTSNPN; CDR2 reads SVGIG (reference sequence). This CDR3 is built from 14 residues. CDR3 residues: CAWSLRATGVGYTF. The CDR3 DNA reads as TGTGCCTGGAGTTTACGGGCGACAGGGGTTGGCTACACCTTC.

The gene calls are TRBV2 and TRBJ1-6; D gene ambiguous. Germline V gives CDR1 SNHLY, CDR2 FYNNEI. The CDR3 is 14 residues long. Trimming took 2 bases from V and 7 from J, leaving 9 bases between them. In nucleotides, the CDR3 is TGTGCCAGCAGTGAATCCGGGGTCAATTCACCCCTCCACTTT. Residues: CASSESGVNSPLHF.

V is TRBV28 and J is TRBJ1-1, with 10 nucleotides matching TRBD1. The CDR3 contains 15 residues. CDR1 MDHEN and CDR2 SYDVKM come from the germline V gene. V was pared by 1 base and J by 5 bases, with 4 bases of the junction left unmatched. CDR3 in amino acids: CASSLFRDRGTEAFF. Here the CDR3 DNA reads TGTGCCAGCAGTTTATTTAGGGACAGGGGTACTGAAGCTTTCTTT.

This clone was observed once. The chain combines TRBV7-2 with TRBJ2-2, with TRBD2 identical over 7 bases. Germline CDR1 SGHTA, CDR2 FQGNSA. The V segment lost 2 bases and the J segment 9 bases; nucleotides outside the gene matches: 12. The CDR3 has 16 amino acids. CDR3 protein: CASSLRVAGVLRELFF. DNA of the CDR3: TGTGCCAGCAGCTTACGTGTGGCGGGAGTGTTGCGGGAGCTGTTTTTT.

The V and J genes are TRBV10-1 and TRBJ1-2; D remains ambiguous. Trimming cost V 5 bases and J 8 bases, with 18 bases left between them. The CDR3 consists of 14 residues. From germline, CDR1 is WNHNN and CDR2 SYGVQD (reference sequence). This CDR3 reads CASSSRRTVFGYTF. CDR3 bases: TGCGCCAGCAGTTCGAGGAGAACCGTTTTCGGCTACACCTTC.

The chain recombines TRBV4-1 with TRBJ2-1; 7 bases match TRBD2. The germline CDR1 and CDR2 sequences are MGHRA and YSYEKL. This CDR3 contains 15 residues. V lost 2 bases to trimming and J lost 5 bases; unmatched junction nucleotides: 6. CDR3 sequence reads: CASSQRTREDNEQFF. The CDR3 DNA sequence: TGCGCCAGCAGCCAACGCACCCGGGAGGACAATGAGCAGTTCTTC.

The chain couples TRBV7-8 to TRBJ2-3; D call uncertain. The germline CDR1 and CDR2 sequences are SGHVS and FQNEAQ. Trimming removed 1 base from V and 8 bases from J, with 13 bases in between. The length of the CDR3 is 14 residues. The CDR3 loop reads CASSLDLLTGTQYF. The CDR3 nucleotides are TGTGCCAGCAGCTTAGACCTTTTAACTGGTACGCAGTATTTT.